This paragraph covers one TCR beta chain sequence. The data were taken from a study of control samples from healthy donors and cancer patients. Germline V gene lookup returns CDR1 SGHRS and CDR2 YFSETQ. The CDR3 totals 14 residues. Trimming took 3 bases from V and 4 from J; bases not matched to a gene: 6. Generated by immunoSEQ multiplex PCR, the TCRdb table keeps only in-frame clones and is missing some. The sample includes under 80,000 clones, over 85% of them seen just once. This TCR came from a woman aged 35 to 49 with lung cancer. The chain links TRBV5-1 to TRBJ1-2; 7 nucleotides align to TRBD1. The sequenced sample was PBMCs. The CDR3 DNA follows: TGCGCCAGCAGCTCTACAGGGGATCGCTATGGCTACACCTTC. It yields the protein CASSSTGDRYGYTF.